This passage covers 18 T cell receptor beta chains from one sample sequenced in a study of siplizumab effects on memory and regulatory T cells. Some clones are missing from TCRdb's copy, which holds only in-frame ones; the method was immunoSEQ multiplex PCR. The repertoire has fewer than 85,000 clones, about 91% of them found once; the top ten carry under 2%. The sample taken for sequencing was Tregs sorted from blood. The receptors here all came from a human donor in good health.

J is TRBJ1-3 and V is TRBV11-2; D gene unclear. The germline V and J ends were trimmed by 1 base and 3 bases, with 7 bases remaining between them. Germline loops: CDR1 SGHAT, CDR2 FQNNGV. The CDR3 loop spans 14 amino acids. The CDR3 DNA sequence: TGTGCCAGCAGCTTAGTCGGCCTTGGAAACACCATATATTTT. Translating it yields CASSLVGLGNTIYF.

This chain joins TRBV5-5 and TRBJ1-4; perhaps TRBD1 as D (5 bases). Germline V gene lookup returns CDR1 SGHKS and CDR2 YYEKEE (reference sequence). This CDR3 comprises 14 residues. The V end lost 1 base, the J end lost 8 bases, and 12 bases lay between the germline ends. CDR3 coding DNA: TGTGCCAGCAGCTTGTTGGCACAGGCGGAAAAACTGTTTTTT. Translating it yields CASSLLAQAEKLFF.

This chain links TRBV10-3 with TRBJ1-1; possibly TRBD1 for D (5 bases). CDR3 length equals 13 residues. Trimming took off 7 bases at V and 1 base at J, with 10 bases between the two ends. The germline V gene encodes CDR1 ENHRY and CDR2 SYGVKD. As DNA, the CDR3 is TGTGCCATCACCTCTCAGGGGAACACTGAAGCTTTCTTT. This gives the protein CAITSQGNTEAFF.

This clone was recorded once. J is TRBJ1-5 and V is TRBV19; weak D call: TRBD1 (6 bases). The ends were cut back, 7 bases at V and 2 bases at J, with 15 bases in the middle. The CDR3 length is 15 residues. Germline-derived CDR1 and CDR2 are LNHDA and SQIVND (reference sequence). The CDR3 loop reads CASKTGHPGNQPQHF. CDR3 coding DNA: TGTGCCAGTAAAACAGGGCACCCCGGCAATCAGCCCCAGCATTTT.

The gene calls are TRBV6-6 and TRBJ1-2; TRBD1 matches at 10 bases. The germline V gene encodes CDR1 MNHNY and CDR2 SVGAGI (reference sequence). This CDR3 is built from 14 residues. V gave up 2 bases and J gave up 5 bases; unmatched junction bases: 2. The CDR3 spells CASSYGGQGYGYTF. The CDR3 DNA reads TGTGCCAGCAGTTACGGGGGACAGGGGTATGGCTACACCTTC.

About this clone: Relative to the germline gene, one junction end is altered; a read error may explain this. The V gene is TRBV6-5, the J gene TRBJ1-2; possibly TRBD1 for D (6 bases). Germline V gives CDR1 MNHEY, CDR2 SVGAGI. The CDR3 contains 12 residues. CDR3 DNA sequence: TGTGCCAGCAGTTTGACAGGTTATGACTACACCTTC. Translated: CASSLTGYDYTF.

The J gene is TRBJ1-1, the V gene TRBV28, with D possibly matching TRBD1 (5 bases). The CDR3 is 14 amino acids. V was cut by 3 bases and J by 9 bases, with 17 bases left in between. Germline assignment: CDR1 MDHEN and CDR2 SYDVKM. CDR3 residues: CASSLGHTAPQAFF. The CDR3 coding sequence is TGTGCCAGCAGTTTGGGGCACACGGCCCCCCAAGCTTTCTTT.

This chain uses TRBV7-2 with TRBJ1-2; 8 bases are a match to TRBD1. The CDR3 loop spans 15 amino acids. Germline CDR1 and CDR2: SGHTA and FQGNSA. J lost 4 bases, V lost 5 bases, and 9 bases had no gene match. CDR3 nucleotides: TGTGCCAGCAGCCACCGGGACAGGCCCGTCTATGGCTACACCTTC. Its protein product is CASSHRDRPVYGYTF.

This clone was seen a single time. The rearrangement joins TRBV18 to TRBJ2-5; D uncertain. V shed 2 bases and J shed 2 bases, with 9 bases lying between them. In germline, CDR1 is KGHSH, CDR2 LQKENI. The CDR3 sequence is 14 residues long. The CDR3 protein is CASSPRALQETQYF. The DNA for the CDR3 is TGTGCCAGCTCACCAAGGGCACTACAAGAGACCCAGTACTTC.

The V gene is TRBV2, the J gene TRBJ2-7, with 8 nucleotides matching TRBD1. V lost 5 bases to trimming and J lost 4 bases; unmatched junction nucleotides: 1. Germline CDR1 and CDR2: SNHLY and FYNNEI. The CDR3 contains 12 residues. The CDR3 DNA follows: TGTGCCAGCAGTAGGACAGGGTACGAGCAGTACTTC. It yields the protein CASSRTGYEQYF.

Comments on this clone: One end of the junction varies from germline; a read error may be responsible. At the DNA level, this CDR3 is encoded by other sequences in the same sample as well. The chain uses TRBV10-2 and TRBJ1-1; D unclear. CDR3 length: 12 residues. Germline-derived CDR1 and CDR2 are WSHSY and SAAADI. CDR3 sequence reads: CASSRVSAEAFF. The CDR3, as DNA: TGCGCCAGCAGTAGAGTTTCGGCGGAAGCCTTCTTT.

V gene TRBV11-2 combines with J gene TRBJ2-7, with D perhaps matching TRBD1 (6 bases). The CDR3 runs 13 residues. Deletions cut 5 bases from V and 2 bases from J, with 10 bases between. Germline values: CDR1 SGHAT, CDR2 FQNNGV. The CDR3 DNA reads as TGTGCCAGCAGCAAAGGACAGACCTACGAGCAGTACTTC. It yields the protein CASSKGQTYEQYF.

This chain connects TRBV2 to TRBJ2-6; D uncertain. V was clipped by 2 bases and J by 0 bases, with 8 bases between them. Per germline, CDR1 SNHLY and CDR2 FYNNEI. The CDR3 contains 16 residues. The CDR3 sequence: CASSESGSSGANVLTF. The CDR3, as DNA: TGTGCCAGCAGTGAATCGGGTAGCTCTGGGGCCAACGTCCTGACTTTC. Combining the CDR3 with reference TRBV2 and TRBJ2-6 gives the whole variable domain EPEVTQTPSHQVTQMGQEVILRCVPISNHLYFYWYRQILGQKVEFLVSFYNNEISEKSEIFDDQFSVERPDGSNFTLKIRSTKLEDSAMYFCASSESGSSGANVLTFGAGSRLTVL.

The rearrangement joins TRBV5-4 to TRBJ2-7, with TRBD1 matching over 12 bases. The trim removed 10 bases at V and 4 bases at J, leaving 15 bases unmatched. This CDR3 region has 16 residues. Per the germline V gene, CDR1 is SGHNT and CDR2 is YYREEE (reference sequence). Here the CDR3 DNA reads TGTGCCGGCTCGCGAACCGGGACAGGGGGCGAGTACGAGCAGTACTTC. Encoded protein: CAGSRTGTGGEYEQYF.

This clone was observed a few times. The CDR3 nucleotides are TGTGCCAGCAGCTTAGGGGGGACAGGGGGCCATACCCTCCACTTT. This translates into CASSLGGTGGHTLHF. V gene TRBV11-2 combines with J gene TRBJ1-6; TRBD1 aligns across 12 bases. V dropped 1 base and J dropped 14; count of bases not matched to a gene: 6. Germline CDR1 SGHAT, CDR2 FQNNGV. CDR3 length equals 15 residues. The variable domain in full, completed from reference TRBV11-2 and TRBJ1-6, reads EAGVAQSPRYKIIEKRQSVAFWCNPISGHATLYWYQQILGQGPKLLIQFQNNGVVDDSQLPKDRFSAERLKGVDSTLKIQPAKLEDSAVYLCASSLGGTGGHTLHFGNGTRLTVT.

The chain carries TRBV7-9 and TRBJ1-6; D not resolved. Germline V lookup: CDR1 SEHNR, CDR2 FQNEAQ (reference sequence). The germline V and J ends were trimmed by 1 base and 8 bases, with 9 bases remaining between them. The CDR3 is 14 residues long. In DNA form, the CDR3 reads TGTGCCAGCAGCTTAGGGGGTCTGTATTCACCCCTCCACTTT. Amino acids: CASSLGGLYSPLHF.

This clone was counted a single time. V and J are TRBV7-6 and TRBJ1-5; D gene ambiguous. V shed 0 bases and J shed 1 base, with 7 bases lying between them. Per germline, CDR1 SGHVS and CDR2 FNYEAQ. This CDR3 spans 15 amino acids. In nucleotides, the CDR3 is TGTGCCAGCAGCTTAGCTACGGGAAGCAATCAGCCCCAGCATTTT. Encoded protein: CASSLATGSNQPQHF.

V gene TRBV6-1 combines with J gene TRBJ1-3, with 9 bases fitting TRBD1. The CDR3 has 14 residues. The germline V gene encodes CDR1 MNHNS and CDR2 SASEGT. V dropped 6 bases and J dropped 9; count of bases not matched to a gene: 9. The chain's CDR3 is CASSRDRAVGTIYF. CDR3 in DNA: TGTGCCAGCAGCCGGGACAGGGCCGTCGGCACCATATATTTT.